Following are 26 T cell receptor beta chains from one sample sequenced in a study of spatial heterogeneity in lung cancer. MiXCR, run by TCRdb on the 5' RACE reads, gives a single entry per CDR3 protein. The repertoire holds some 45,000 distinct CDR3 sequences, with approximately 12% as singletons. Stated time point: sample taken at primary tumor resection. Unsorted whole RNA of tumor, nontumor lung or frozen PBMC was sequenced. The sequencing here drew on PBMCs, taken at surgery. These receptors came from a female donor with early-stage non-small cell lung cancer.

This clonotype was recorded a few times. J is TRBJ2-7 and V is TRBV2, with D perhaps matching TRBD1 (6 bases). The CDR3 runs 14 residues. V was cut by 10 bases and J by 1 base, with 17 bases left in between. Per germline, CDR1 SNHLY and CDR2 FYNNEI. The CDR3 spells CATGRTDRSYEQYF. The CDR3 DNA sequence: TGTGCCACCGGCCGGACAGATAGGTCCTACGAGCAGTACTTC.

This clonotype has just a few counts. This sequence joins TRBV19 and TRBJ2-3; no reliable D call. V lost 6 bases, J lost 6 bases, and 16 bases lay in between. The CDR3 spans 14 residues. CDR1 and CDR2 (germline): LNHDA, SQIVND (reference sequence). The CDR3 spells CASSPGPVGDTQYF. CDR3 in DNA: TGTGCCAGTAGCCCCGGGCCCGTGGGGGATACGCAGTATTTT.

This clonotype was detected a few times. The chain links TRBV7-2 to TRBJ2-3; perhaps TRBD2 as D (5 bases). Per germline, CDR1 SGHTA and CDR2 FQGNSA. This CDR3 has 16 residues. V lost 3 bases and J lost 1, with 14 bases in between. For the CDR3, the DNA is TGTGCCAGCAGCTTTCTTGGGTCGAGGGGCACAGATACGCAGTATTTT. This sequence encodes CASSFLGSRGTDTQYF.

Of note for this clonotype: A much bigger clone sits one base away, suggesting this may be a read error. It is likely a read error, because the conserved phenylalanine at the end of the CDR3 is missing. The chain recombines TRBV7-9 with TRBJ2-5, with D possibly being TRBD1 or TRBD2 (5 bases each). CDR3 length: 13 amino acids. Looked up from germline, CDR1 is SEHNR and CDR2 is FQNEAQ (reference sequence). Between the trimmed V and J ends, which lost 4 bases and 2 bases, there was a span of 8 bases. CDR3 residues: CASSWDPQETQYL. CDR3 nucleotide sequence: TGTGCCAGCAGCTGGGACCCACAAGAGACCCAGTACCTC.

The V call is TRBV12-3 or TRBV12-4, the J call TRBJ1-2; D may be TRBD1 (5 bases). V lost 9 bases and J lost 4, with 15 bases in between. This CDR3 spans 13 amino acids. The CDR3 sequence is CASLGASGYGYTF. The CDR3 region has the DNA TGTGCCAGTCTAGGGGCGTCAGGCTATGGCTACACCTTC.

The chain carries TRBV4-3 and TRBJ2-6; TRBD2 agrees at 10 bases. The CDR3 contains 20 residues. Trimming took 0 bases from V and 0 from J; bases not matched to a gene: 8. CDR1 and CDR2 from the germline V gene are LGHNA and YSLEER. The CDR3 sequence: CASSQDSLAGRLSGANVLTF. The CDR3 coding sequence is TGCGCCAGCAGCCAAGACTCACTAGCGGGGAGACTCTCTGGGGCCAACGTCCTGACTTTC.

This chain links TRBV6-2 or TRBV6-3 with TRBJ1-1, with D uncertain. Per the germline V gene, CDR1 is MNHEY and CDR2 is SVGEGT. The CDR3 extends over 14 amino acids. V was pared by 5 bases and J by 3 bases, with 13 bases between. CDR3 coding DNA: TGTGCCAGCAGTACGATCTATCGGGACACTGAAGCTTTCTTT. This codes for CASSTIYRDTEAFF.

There are a few counts of this clonotype. The CDR3 bases are TGTGCCAGCAGTACCCAAGACACGGGACAGGGACACACCGGGGAGCTGTTTTTT. Translation gives CASSTQDTGQGHTGELFF. The rearrangement links TRBV12-3 or TRBV12-4 to TRBJ2-2; 9 bases agree with TRBD1. This CDR3 comprises 18 residues. The V segment lost 5 bases and the J segment 3 bases; nucleotides outside the gene matches: 13.

This clonotype was observed a handful of times. This chain uses TRBV9 with TRBJ2-7; possible D gene TRBD1, 5 bases. Germline loops: CDR1 SGDLS, CDR2 YYNGEE. Trimming stripped 3 bases from V and 6 bases from J, with 7 bases between. There are 11 residues in the CDR3. The DNA of the CDR3 is TGTGCCAGCAGCGACGACAGCGAGCAGTACTTC. This codes for CASSDDSEQYF.

This clonotype was detected many times. The chain carries TRBV5-1 and TRBJ2-5, with TRBD2 matching over 8 bases. CDR1 is SGHRS and CDR2 is YFSETQ in the germline V gene. The CDR3 consists of 15 residues. V was pared by 9 bases and J by 2 bases, with 12 bases of the junction left unmatched. The CDR3 nucleotides read TGCGCCACCTCGGGGTTAGCGGGACCTCAAGAGACCCAGTACTTC. This codes for CATSGLAGPQETQYF.

This clonotype was observed a few times. The chain links TRBV20-1 to TRBJ2-2, with 8 bases that match TRBD2. V lost 3 bases and J lost 2; bases outside the gene matches: 14. Germline lookup yields CDR1 DFQATT and CDR2 SNEGSKA (reference sequence). This CDR3 is built from 18 residues. The CDR3 loop is CSARRLAGHHPNTGELFF. The CDR3 nucleotides are TGCAGTGCTAGGAGGCTAGCGGGCCATCACCCCAACACCGGGGAGCTGTTTTTT.

The rearrangement uses TRBV5-1 and TRBJ2-3; 7 positions match TRBD1. Trimming at V came to 0 bases and at J to 3 bases, leaving 4 bases not matched to a gene. Looked up from germline, CDR1 is SGHRS and CDR2 is YFSETQ. The CDR3 has 15 residues. CDR3 residues: CASSLEGGKTDTQYF. CDR3 in DNA: TGCGCCAGCAGCTTGGAAGGGGGCAAGACAGATACGCAGTATTTT. The variable domain in full, with the rest retrieved from reference TRBV5-1 and TRBJ2-3, is KAGVTQTPRYLIKTRGQQVTLSCSPISGHRSVSWYQQTPGQGLQFLFEYFSETQRNKGNFPGRFSGRQFSNSRSEMNVSTLELGDSALYLCASSLEGGKTDTQYFGPGTRLTVL.

As regards this clonotype: With a much larger clone just one base away, this may be a read error. CDR3 protein: CASSLDYRGTGTQYF. CDR3 DNA sequence: TGCGCCAGCAGCTTGGATTACAGGGGTACGGGTACGCAGTATTTT. This rearrangement joins TRBV5-1 to TRBJ2-3; 7 positions agree with TRBD1. The CDR3 runs to 15 residues. CDR1 and CDR2 (germline): SGHRS, YFSETQ. Trimming at V came to 0 bases and at J to 8 bases, leaving 9 bases not matched to a gene.

J is TRBJ1-5 and V is TRBV2; TRBD1 matches 9 bases. V lost 2 bases, J lost 4 bases, and 6 bases stayed unmatched. The CDR3 consists of 16 residues. Germline V gene data show CDR1 as SNHLY and CDR2 as FYNNEI. The CDR3 sequence is CASSEPGTGRNQPQHF. DNA of the CDR3: TGTGCCAGCAGTGAACCCGGGACAGGGCGGAATCAGCCCCAGCATTTT.

The chain recombines TRBV12-3 or TRBV12-4 with TRBJ1-1; the D gene is possibly TRBD1 (5 bases). The germline V and J ends were trimmed by 6 bases and 0 bases, with 11 bases remaining between them. This CDR3 is 14 amino acids long. CDR3 sequence (DNA): TGTGCCAGCAGGCCACAGGACATGAACACTGAAGCTTTCTTT. Translation: CASRPQDMNTEAFF.

This clonotype was seen a handful of times. The chain joins TRBV19 to TRBJ1-2, with 7 bases identical to TRBD1. Germline CDR1 and CDR2: LNHDA and SQIVND (reference sequence). V was clipped by 0 bases and J by 4 bases; unmatched bases: 5. The CDR3 loop spans 15 amino acids. The CDR3 coding sequence is TGTGCCAGTAGTATAGATCCAGGGGGAAGCTATGGCTACACCTTC. This codes for CASSIDPGGSYGYTF.

This clonotype was seen more than once but under ten times. The chain combines TRBV12-3 or TRBV12-4 with TRBJ2-5; the match to TRBD2 covers 12 bases. The ends lost 5 bases at V and 3 bases at J; junction bases unmatched: 4. The CDR3 has 15 amino acids. The CDR3 loop is CASSPRTSGKETQYF. The CDR3 nucleotides read TGTGCCAGCAGTCCTAGGACTAGCGGGAAAGAGACCCAGTACTTC.

This chain connects TRBV6-5 to TRBJ1-5, with D possibly TRBD1 on 6 matching bases. The CDR3 covers 13 residues. From germline, CDR1 is MNHEY and CDR2 SVGAGI. With 6 bases removed from V and 3 bases from J, the gap between germline ends came to 9 bases. The CDR3 nucleotides read TGTGCCAGCAGATCAGGGGACAATCAGCCCCAGCATTTT. Translating it yields CASRSGDNQPQHF.

This clonotype was observed a handful of times. The chain couples TRBV5-1 to TRBJ2-7, with a possible D match to TRBD1 (6 bases). With 5 bases removed from V and 0 bases from J, the gap between germline ends came to 15 bases. The CDR3 loop spans 15 amino acids. CDR1 and CDR2 (germline): SGHRS, YFSETQ. In DNA form, the CDR3 reads TGCGCCAGCAGACCGGACAGCGCCAGCTCCTACGAGCAGTACTTC. It specifies CASRPDSASSYEQYF. Variable domain in full (rest from reference TRBV5-1 and TRBJ2-7): KAGVTQTPRYLIKTRGQQVTLSCSPISGHRSVSWYQQTPGQGLQFLFEYFSETQRNKGNFPGRFSGRQFSNSRSEMNVSTLELGDSALYLCASRPDSASSYEQYFGPGTRLTVT.

This clonotype was recorded a few times. The CDR3 reads CASKPDSRRDTEAFF. In nucleotides, the CDR3 is TGTGCCAGCAAGCCCGATAGTAGGCGGGACACTGAAGCTTTCTTT. The genes are TRBV2 and TRBJ1-1; no clear D. Germline V gene sequence: CDR1 SNHLY, CDR2 FYNNEI. The V and J ends lost 7 bases and 3 bases respectively, with 18 bases between them. The CDR3 is made up of 15 amino acids.

This clonotype has only a few counts. The rearrangement joins TRBV18 to TRBJ2-1; 9 nucleotides align to TRBD2. The junction had 5 bases not matched to a gene; V was cut back by 1 base and J by 1 base. Germline V gene lookup returns CDR1 KGHSH and CDR2 LQKENI. CDR3 size: 17 residues. CDR3 sequence reads: CASSPLGGGASYNEQFF. The CDR3 nucleotides read TGTGCCAGCTCACCACTTGGCGGGGGGGCGTCCTACAATGAGCAGTTCTTC.

V gene TRBV12-3 or TRBV12-4 combines with J gene TRBJ2-2; D remains ambiguous. Trimming left V 3 bases short and J 0 bases short, with 8 bases between. The CDR3 loop spans 15 amino acids. The chain's CDR3 is CASSLIRPNTGELFF. The CDR3, as DNA: TGTGCCAGCAGTTTGATCCGACCGAACACCGGGGAGCTGTTTTTT.

This clonotype was found many times. This chain links TRBV2 with TRBJ2-1; D unclear. There are 16 residues in the CDR3. Trimming shortened V by 3 bases and J by 8 bases, and 20 bases separated the two germline ends. Germline CDR1 reads SNHLY; CDR2 reads FYNNEI. The chain's CDR3 is CASSDIPSLGSDEQFF. The DNA of the CDR3 is TGTGCCAGCAGTGATATACCGAGCCTAGGGTCCGATGAGCAGTTCTTC.

This clonotype was detected a few times. The rearrangement links TRBV7-3 to TRBJ2-2; TRBD2 might be the D (7 bases). In germline, CDR1 is SGHTA, CDR2 FQGTGA. This CDR3 has 14 amino acids. With 5 bases removed from V and 4 bases from J, the gap between germline ends came to 11 bases. CDR3 region: CASSLRGATGELFF. CDR3 sequence (DNA): TGTGCCAGCAGCCTTCGGGGGGCCACCGGGGAGCTGTTTTTT. The full variable domain, completed using reference TRBV7-3 and TRBJ2-2, is GAGVSQTPSNKVTEKGKYVELRCDPISGHTALYWYRQSLGQGPEFLIYFQGTGAADDSGLPNDRFFAVRPEGSVSTLKIQRTERGDSAVYLCASSLRGATGELFFGEGSRLTVL.

The table lists this clonotype with many counts. The V and J genes are TRBV20-1 and TRBJ2-5, with 9 bases lining up with TRBD2. V was pared by 5 bases and J by 1 base, with 2 bases of the junction left unmatched. CDR1 and CDR2 (germline): DFQATT, SNEGSKA (reference sequence). This CDR3 is 13 amino acids long. CDR3 DNA: TGCAGTGCTCCGACTAGCGGCCAAGAGACCCAGTACTTC. Translating gives CSAPTSGQETQYF.

This clonotype appeared a few times. The V call is TRBV20-1, the J call TRBJ2-1; 10 positions match TRBD2. V shed 1 base and J 3 bases; nucleotides not matched to a gene: 6. This CDR3 region has 16 residues. Germline CDR1 and CDR2: DFQATT and SNEGSKA (reference sequence). For the CDR3, the DNA is TGCAGTGCTAGAGTCCCTAGCGGGGGTGTCTACAATGAGCAGTTCTTC. It is translated as CSARVPSGGVYNEQFF.